These T cell receptor beta chains were read from a single sample in a study of blood T cell repertoires in COVID-19. Clones were read by immunoSEQ multiplex PCR, and TCRdb kept only the in-frame ones, dropping some. Of roughly 380,000 clones in the sample, roughly 90% were seen once. Sequenced material: peripheral blood. The receptors were sampled from a woman between 40 and 50 years old with COVID-19, enrolled during active disease. Both conserved end residues are part of each CDR3. The D gene is left open where the match is weak. Only some rows state a clone size, as once, few, many or a class for expanded clones.

.	.	TRBV7-9	TRBJ2-7	CASSLAGRSYEQYF	TGTGCCAGCAGCTTAGCGGGCAGGTCCTACGAGCAGTACTTC
TRBD2	.	TRBV18	TRBJ2-7	CASSRQKTSGVSYEQYF	TGTGCCAGCTCACGACAAAAGACTAGCGGGGTATCCTACGAGCAGTACTTC
.	.	TRBV7-8	TRBJ1-5	CASSSLGATHLGQPQHF	TGTGCCAGCAGCTCCCTGGGGGCAACCCACCTAGGTCAGCCCCAGCATTTT
.	.	TRBV7-9	TRBJ2-7	CASSRYGDTYEQYF	TGTGCCAGCAGCCGATACGGGGACACCTACGAGCAGTACTTC
TRBD1	.	TRBV6-5	TRBJ1-5	CASSSYRGSEDQPQHF	TGTGCCAGCAGTTCTTACAGGGGATCTGAGGATCAGCCCCAGCATTTT
TRBD1	.	TRBV11-2	TRBJ2-7	CASSSVIRQGGFYEQYF	TGTGCCAGCAGCTCCGTGATAAGACAGGGGGGTTTCTACGAGCAGTACTTC
.	.	TRBV27	TRBJ2-2	CASSLWFVYGGANTGELFF	TGTGCCAGCAGTTTATGGTTCGTTTATGGCGGAGCGAACACCGGGGAGCTGTTTTTT
TRBD1	.	TRBV7-9	TRBJ1-1	CASSRDRGNTEAFF	TGTGCCAGCAGTCGGGACAGGGGGAACACTGAAGCTTTCTTT
.	.	TRBV27	TRBJ2-2	CASSSVGQGGTGELFF	TGTGCCAGCAGTTCCGTAGGCCAGGGGGGCACCGGGGAGCTGTTTTTT
.	once	TRBV28	TRBJ2-2	CASSFSSLNTGELFF	TGTGCCAGCAGTTTCTCTAGCCTGAACACCGGGGAGCTGTTTTTT
.	few	TRBV24-1	TRBJ1-2	CATSDLTGRNGYTF	TGTGCCACCAGTGATTTGACAGGAAGGAATGGCTACACCTTC
.	once	TRBV11-1	TRBJ1-1	CASSLARTWYTEAFF	TGTGCCAGCAGCTTAGCTCGGACATGGTACACTGAAGCTTTCTTT
TRBD2	once	TRBV27	TRBJ2-7	CASSLVSSGSYEQYF	TGTGCCAGCAGTTTAGTTTCTAGCGGGAGCTACGAGCAGTACTTC